Each of the 7 T cell receptor beta chains below was sequenced from the same sample in a study of vaccination and CD4 T cells after COVID-19. Documented treatment: approximately nine-day PBMC culture with coronavirus spike peptide pools or control peptides (ViraFEST assay). Antigens of these TCRs are unknown. With the Oncomine TCR Beta short-read assay, DNA from cultured CD4+ T cells was sequenced. Each CDR3 protein gets one entry after TCRdb re-called the PCR reads with MiXCR. The repertoire holds more than 10,000 distinct CDR3 sequences, with about 45% as singletons. Sequencing input: CD4+ T cells from blood, cultured in vitro. The receptors come from a human donor who had recovered from COVID-19.

This clonotype was seen only a few times. The CDR3 protein is CASSFSGTGGAFF. As DNA, the CDR3 is TGTGCCAGCAGCTTCTCCGGGACAGGGGGAGCTTTCTTT. The rearrangement links TRBV6-1 to TRBJ1-1; the match to TRBD1 covers 11 bases. The trim removed 6 bases at V and 10 bases at J, leaving 7 bases unmatched. CDR1 and CDR2 from the germline V gene are MNHNS and SASEGT. This CDR3 is 13 amino acids long.

The chain carries TRBV6-1 and TRBJ2-2; D is undetermined. V was trimmed by 4 bases and J by 7 bases, leaving 13 bases between them. Germline loops: CDR1 MNHNS, CDR2 SASEGT. The CDR3 consists of 14 residues. CDR3 sequence reads: CASSADGWGGELFF. As DNA, the CDR3 is TGTGCCAGCAGTGCTGATGGGTGGGGCGGGGAGCTGTTTTTT.

This clonotype showed up just a few times. This rearrangement joins TRBV10-3 to TRBJ2-5; D may match TRBD1 or TRBD2 (5 bases each). V dropped 7 bases and J dropped 3 bases, with 15 bases sitting between them. CDR1 is ENHRY and CDR2 is SYGVKD in the germline V gene. There are 14 residues in the CDR3. CDR3 sequence (DNA): TGTGCCATCAACCCCGGGACCACTAAAGAGACCCAGTACTTC. As protein: CAINPGTTKETQYF.

This clonotype has a handful of counts. The chain recombines TRBV19 with TRBJ1-2, with D perhaps TRBD1 (5 bases). Germline V CDR1 and CDR2: LNHDA, SQIVND (reference sequence). V was cut by 5 bases and J by 3 bases, with 16 bases left in between. The CDR3 totals 15 residues. The CDR3 reads CASSSDSPLYYGYTF. In nucleotides, the CDR3 is TGTGCCAGTAGTTCCGACAGTCCCCTTTACTATGGCTACACCTTC. The variable domain in full, completed from reference TRBV19 and TRBJ1-2, reads DGGITQSPKYLFRKEGQNVTLSCEQNLNHDAMYWYRQDPGQGLRLIYYSQIVNDFQKGDIAEGYSVSREKKESFPLTVTSAQKNPTAFYLCASSSDSPLYYGYTFGSGTRLTVV.

V usage is TRBV11-1 and J usage is TRBJ2-1; a possible D gene is TRBD2 (6 bases). The V gene lost 2 bases and the J gene lost 4 bases, with 9 bases spanning the gap. Looked up from germline, CDR1 is SGHAT and CDR2 is FQDESV (reference sequence). The CDR3 runs 14 residues. This CDR3 is CASSLPGGYNEQFF. The CDR3 region has the DNA TGTGCCAGCAGCTTACCCGGGGGATACAATGAGCAGTTCTTC.

There are a few counts of this clonotype. The gene calls are TRBV11-1 and TRBJ2-3; 7 bases map to TRBD2. The CDR3 consists of 15 residues. From germline, CDR1 is SGHAT and CDR2 FQDESV (reference sequence). V was clipped by 3 bases and J by 1 base; unmatched bases: 4. CDR3 residues: CASSLAGEGTDTQYF. The CDR3 nucleotides are TGTGCCAGCAGCTTGGCGGGAGAAGGCACAGATACGCAGTATTTT.

This chain uses TRBV11-3 with TRBJ1-1, with TRBD1 matching over 7 bases. This CDR3 spans 12 amino acids. V was clipped by 3 bases and J by 7 bases; unmatched bases: 2. Germline values: CDR1 SGHNT, CDR2 YENEEA. The CDR3 loop reads CASSFSGGEAFF. The CDR3 region has the DNA TGTGCCAGCAGCTTTTCAGGGGGTGAAGCTTTCTTT.